The rows below give T cell receptor beta chains drawn from one sample of a study of patients and donors after allogeneic stem cell transplantation. TCRdb re-derived calls from the RT-PCR reads in MiXCR, one entry per CDR3 protein. This table holds 15,000 to 20,000 distinct CDR3 sequences, 27% found once. Sequenced: blood, either unsorted or a sorted T cell fraction (not recorded which). The origin of the receptors is a human donor who was either an allogeneic HSCT recipient or a stem cell or donor lymphocyte infusion donor (not recorded which). It is not recorded whose cells these are; they may come from a transplant donor. CDR3s include the opening cysteine and the closing phenylalanine or tryptophan. The D gene is left open where the match is weak. Clone size is given for some rows only: seen once, a few or many times, or a class if the clone is expanded.

D gene: TRBD1
clone size: NA
V gene: TRBV4-1
J gene: TRBJ1-2
CDR3 protein: CASSQRWRGRGYTF
CDR3 DNA: TGCGCCAGCAGCCAACGGTGGAGGGGGCGCGGCTACACCTTC

D gene: NA
clone size: NA
V gene: TRBV20-1
J gene: TRBJ1-5
CDR3 protein: CSARGLTFDNSNQPQHF
CDR3 DNA: TGCAGTGCTAGGGGCCTTACGTTCGACAATAGCAATCAGCCCCAGCATTTT

D gene: NA
clone size: few
V gene: TRBV4-2
J gene: TRBJ1-1
CDR3 protein: CASSSLTGRYTEAFF
CDR3 DNA: TGTGCCAGCAGCAGTTTGACGGGACGTTACACTGAAGCTTTCTTT

D gene: NA
clone size: NA
V gene: TRBV11-2
J gene: TRBJ2-1
CDR3 protein: CASSPPGFEQFF
CDR3 DNA: TGTGCCAGCAGCCCTCCAGGGTTTGAGCAGTTCTTC

D gene: NA
clone size: few
V gene: TRBV5-6
J gene: TRBJ1-2
CDR3 protein: CASSLEGGYTF
CDR3 DNA: TGTGCCAGCAGCTTGGAGGGCGGCTACACCTTC

D gene: NA
clone size: NA
V gene: TRBV6-6
J gene: TRBJ1-2
CDR3 protein: CASSYSTPIDYGYTF
CDR3 DNA: TGTGCCAGCAGTTACTCGACGCCAATAGACTATGGCTACACCTTC

D gene: TRBD1
clone size: NA
V gene: TRBV9
J gene: TRBJ1-2
CDR3 protein: CASNLGGQGYYGYTF
CDR3 DNA: TGTGCCAGCAACCTGGGGGGACAGGGGTACTATGGCTACACCTTC

D gene: NA
clone size: many
V gene: TRBV7-9
J gene: TRBJ1-1
CDR3 protein: CASSFSTVHTGAFF
CDR3 DNA: TGTGCCAGCAGCTTTTCGACGGTGCATACTGGGGCTTTCTTT

D gene: NA
clone size: NA
V gene: TRBV5-1
J gene: TRBJ2-3
CDR3 protein: CASSEQVGTDTQYF
CDR3 DNA: TGCGCCAGCAGCGAACAGGTCGGAACAGATACGCAGTATTTT

D gene: NA
clone size: few
V gene: TRBV20-1
J gene: TRBJ1-1
CDR3 protein: CSAYRVDTEAFF
CDR3 DNA: TGCAGTGCTTACAGGGTGGACACTGAAGCTTTCTTT

D gene: NA
clone size: NA
V gene: TRBV28
J gene: TRBJ1-2
CDR3 protein: CASSLLSSLYTF
CDR3 DNA: TGTGCCAGCAGTTTACTTTCATCCCTCTACACCTTC

D gene: NA
clone size: NA
V gene: TRBV18
J gene: TRBJ1-3
CDR3 protein: CASSPRAGRMDTIYF
CDR3 DNA: TGTGCCAGCTCACCACGCGCAGGGAGAATGGACACCATATATTTT

D gene: NA
clone size: few
V gene: TRBV7-2
J gene: TRBJ2-5
CDR3 protein: CASSPHTGRQETQYF
CDR3 DNA: TGTGCCAGCAGCCCCCACACAGGGAGGCAGGAGACCCAGTACTTC

D gene: NA
clone size: NA
V gene: TRBV19
J gene: TRBJ1-1
CDR3 protein: CASSRGRVNTEAFF
CDR3 DNA: TGTGCCAGTAGCCGGGGACGGGTGAACACTGAAGCTTTCTTT

D gene: NA
clone size: NA
V gene: TRBV20-1
J gene: TRBJ1-2
CDR3 protein: CSARERTNYGYTF
CDR3 DNA: TGCAGTGCTAGAGAGCGGACTAACTATGGCTACACCTTC

D gene: NA
clone size: NA
V gene: TRBV19
J gene: TRBJ2-1
CDR3 protein: CASSIGGKEQFF
CDR3 DNA: TGTGCCAGTAGTATCGGCGGAAAAGAGCAGTTCTTC

D gene: NA
clone size: NA
V gene: TRBV28
J gene: TRBJ1-2
CDR3 protein: CASSTPVDGYTF
CDR3 DNA: TGTGCCAGCAGTACACCCGTAGATGGCTACACCTTC

D gene: NA
clone size: few
V gene: TRBV7-9
J gene: TRBJ2-1
CDR3 protein: CASSLINEQFF
CDR3 DNA: TGTGCCAGCAGCCTCATTAATGAGCAGTTCTTC

D gene: NA
clone size: few
V gene: TRBV29-1
J gene: TRBJ2-1
CDR3 protein: CSVVVSVQVEQFF
CDR3 DNA: TGCAGCGTTGTCGTTTCAGTCCAAGTTGAGCAGTTCTTC

D gene: NA
clone size: NA
V gene: TRBV29-1
J gene: TRBJ1-1
CDR3 protein: CSVVRQMNTEAFF
CDR3 DNA: TGCAGCGTTGTTCGACAGATGAACACTGAAGCTTTCTTT

D gene: TRBD1
clone size: NA
V gene: TRBV7-2
J gene: TRBJ1-1
CDR3 protein: CGAKGARTEAFF
CDR3 DNA: TGTGGAGCGAAGGGGGCGAGAACTGAAGCTTTCTTT

D gene: NA
clone size: few
V gene: TRBV4-2
J gene: TRBJ1-4
CDR3 protein: CASSQMLNRYSAGDEKLFF
CDR3 DNA: TGTGCCAGCAGCCAAATGCTCAATCGCTACAGCGCCGGGGATGAAAAACTGTTTTTT

D gene: NA
clone size: many
V gene: TRBV20-1
J gene: TRBJ1-5
CDR3 protein: CSAPRAVNQPQHF
CDR3 DNA: TGCAGTGCTCCGCGGGCGGTCAATCAGCCCCAGCATTTT